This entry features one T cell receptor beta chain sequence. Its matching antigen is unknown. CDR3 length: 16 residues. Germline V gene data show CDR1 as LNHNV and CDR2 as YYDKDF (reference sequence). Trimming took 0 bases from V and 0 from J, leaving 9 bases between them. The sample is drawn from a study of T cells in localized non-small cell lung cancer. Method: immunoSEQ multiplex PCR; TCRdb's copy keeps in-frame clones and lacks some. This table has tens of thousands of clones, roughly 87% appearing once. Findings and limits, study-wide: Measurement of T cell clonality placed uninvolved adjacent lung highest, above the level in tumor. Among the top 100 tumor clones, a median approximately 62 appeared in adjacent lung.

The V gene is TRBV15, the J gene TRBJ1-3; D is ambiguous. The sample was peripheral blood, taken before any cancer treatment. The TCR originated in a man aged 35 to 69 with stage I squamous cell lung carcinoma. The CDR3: CATSREGPNSGNTIYF. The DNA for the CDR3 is TGTGCCACCAGCAGAGAAGGACCGAACTCTGGAAACACCATATATTTT.